These 29 T cell receptor beta chains came from one sample sequenced in a study of ipilimumab plus nivolumab after autologous stem cell transplantation. Measured with immunoSEQ multiplex PCR; TCRdb has only the in-frame clones, and not every one. This table holds approximately 84,000 clones, about 83% found once. The sequenced sample was PBMCs, obtained in a trial of ipilimumab plus nivolumab as post-transplant consolidation. Source of these receptors: a male donor with diffuse large B-cell lymphoma.

The rearrangement links TRBV10-1 to TRBJ1-5, with 8 bases identical to TRBD1. The germline V gene has CDR1 WNHNN and CDR2 SYGVQD (reference sequence). This CDR3 contains 14 residues. The trim removed 6 bases at V and 6 bases at J, leaving 7 bases unmatched. Here the CDR3 DNA reads TGCGCCAGCAGATGCTGGACAGGGACTCAGCCCCAGCATTTT. Its translation: CASRCWTGTQPQHF.

This sequence joins TRBV7-6 and TRBJ2-2; D might be TRBD1 (6 bases). The length of the CDR3 is 13 residues. The germline V gene encodes CDR1 SGHVS and CDR2 FNYEAQ. Trimming pared 7 bases from V and 6 bases from J, leaving 12 bases between. DNA for the CDR3: TGTGCCAGCACCCGCAGGGGTGCCGGGGAGCTGTTTTTT. Encoded protein: CASTRRGAGELFF.

The chain links TRBV4-3 to TRBJ1-2; TRBD1 aligns across 7 bases. Per germline, CDR1 LGHNA and CDR2 YSLEER. With 4 bases clipped from V and 8 bases from J, the junction kept 10 bases outside the gene matches. The CDR3 covers 14 residues. The CDR3 loop reads CASSRTGQAGGYTF. The CDR3 DNA follows: TGCGCCAGCAGCCGGACTGGACAGGCCGGAGGCTACACCTTC.

The chain recombines TRBV19 with TRBJ2-7; 7 bases map to TRBD1. The CDR3 covers 14 residues. The germline V gene has CDR1 LNHDA and CDR2 SQIVND (reference sequence). V lost 8 bases to trimming and J lost 0 bases; unmatched junction nucleotides: 7. CDR3 sequence reads: CASSTGMSSYEQYF. The DNA for the CDR3 is TGTGCCAGTTCGACAGGGATGAGCTCCTACGAGCAGTACTTC.

CDR3 coding DNA: TGCAGCGTTGAAGGAACAGGGACAGATACGCAGTATTTT. Encoded protein: CSVEGTGTDTQYF. The chain carries TRBV29-1 and TRBJ2-3, with a possible D match to TRBD1 (6 bases). Germline-derived CDR1 and CDR2 are SQVTM and ANQGSEA. The CDR3 length is 13 residues. V shed 1 base and J shed 3 bases, with 8 bases lying between them.

CDR3 nucleotides: TGTGCCAGTAAGGACTCCCCCTCAACGGGTGAGCAGTTCTTC. It translates to CASKDSPSTGEQFF. The chain couples TRBV19 to TRBJ2-1; a possible D gene is TRBD2 (5 bases). V was pared by 7 bases and J by 9 bases, with 19 bases between. The CDR3 spans 14 residues. Germline CDR1 LNHDA, CDR2 SQIVND (reference sequence).

This rearrangement joins TRBV19 to TRBJ1-4; D gene unclear. The V gene's germline CDR1 is LNHDA and CDR2 SQIVND (reference sequence). V lost 5 bases to trimming and J lost 0 bases, with 4 bases between them. The CDR3 loop spans 13 amino acids. The chain's CDR3 is CASSRATNEKLFF. DNA of the CDR3: TGTGCCAGTAGTCGAGCAACTAATGAAAAACTGTTTTTT.

The rearrangement links TRBV7-2 to TRBJ1-4, with 7 bases aligning to TRBD1. Germline CDR1 and CDR2: SGHTA and FQGNSA. The CDR3 contains 16 residues. The ends lost 2 bases at V and 0 bases at J; junction bases unmatched: 3. CDR3 protein: CASSLHTGATNEKLFF. The CDR3 bases are TGTGCCAGCAGCTTACACACAGGGGCAACTAATGAAAAACTGTTTTTT.

This rearrangement joins TRBV14 to TRBJ2-3; D is uncertain. The V and J ends lost 1 base and 7 bases respectively, with 6 bases between them. The germline V gene has CDR1 SGHDN and CDR2 FVKESK. The CDR3 is 12 residues long. The CDR3 loop reads CASSQGSYTQYF. In nucleotides, the CDR3 is TGTGCCAGCAGCCAAGGCAGCTATACGCAGTATTTT.

The CDR3 protein is CASSFRGTRGADTQYF. DNA of the CDR3: TGTGCCAGCAGCTTCCGGGGGACGCGGGGGGCAGATACGCAGTATTTT. The gene calls are TRBV7-2 and TRBJ2-3, with 8 bases matching TRBD2. CDR3 length: 16 amino acids. Unmatched junction bases numbered 9, after V lost 3 bases and J lost 4 bases. The germline CDR1 and CDR2 sequences are SGHTA and FQGNSA.

V gene TRBV2 combines with J gene TRBJ2-1; TRBD1 might be the D (6 bases). V was trimmed by 7 bases and J by 3 bases, leaving 10 bases between them. The CDR3 totals 13 residues. Germline V gene sequence: CDR1 SNHLY, CDR2 FYNNEI. The CDR3 sequence: CASKDRLYNEQFF. CDR3 DNA sequence: TGTGCCAGCAAGGACAGACTCTACAATGAGCAGTTCTTC.

The chain is built from TRBV6-5 and TRBJ1-5; no clear D gene. Germline V gene sequence: CDR1 MNHEY, CDR2 SVGAGI. With 6 bases removed from V and 6 bases from J, the gap between germline ends came to 18 bases. This CDR3 has 15 amino acids. CDR3 sequence: CASSPDSGRSQPQHF. The DNA for the CDR3 is TGTGCCAGCAGCCCCGACTCCGGGCGTAGTCAGCCCCAGCATTTT.

The rearrangement uses TRBV29-1 and TRBJ2-7; TRBD1 matches 7 bases. Germline assignment: CDR1 SQVTM and CDR2 ANQGSEA. V trimming: 5 bases; J trimming: 2 bases; junction bases outside the gene matches: 9. This CDR3 has 14 amino acids. In DNA, the CDR3 is TGCAGCGTTAACACAGGGGATAGCCCCTACGAGCAGTACTTC. This gives the protein CSVNTGDSPYEQYF.

As concerns this clone: This may stem from a read error, because a much larger clone lies one nucleotide away. The chain couples TRBV5-4 to TRBJ1-1; D ambiguous. Trimming removed 3 bases at V and 4 bases at J, with 4 bases between. Per the germline V gene, CDR1 is SGHNT and CDR2 is YYREEE (reference sequence). This CDR3 has 11 amino acids. The CDR3 nucleotides are TGTGCCAGCAGCTCCCGCACTGAAGCTTTCTTT. The encoded protein is CASSSRTEAFF.

The rearrangement uses TRBV2 and TRBJ2-3, with D possibly called TRBD1 or TRBD2 (6 bases each). CDR3 size: 14 residues. CDR1 is SNHLY and CDR2 is FYNNEI in the germline V gene. V was pared by 8 bases and J by 0 bases, with 12 bases between. The CDR3 protein is CASLKGGSTDTQYF. CDR3 bases: TGTGCCAGCCTCAAAGGGGGGAGCACAGATACGCAGTATTTT.

Only a few counts were recorded for this clone. This chain uses TRBV19 with TRBJ1-2, with D unclear. Germline loops: CDR1 LNHDA, CDR2 SQIVND (reference sequence). CDR3 length equals 12 residues. Trimming left V 5 bases short and J 3 bases short, with 7 bases between. The CDR3 protein is CASSVRDYGYTF. The CDR3 DNA sequence: TGTGCCAGTAGTGTGAGGGACTATGGCTACACCTTC.

Sample share makes this clone medium-sized. The V gene is TRBV5-1, the J gene TRBJ2-7, with D perhaps TRBD1 (6 bases). V lost 4 bases and J lost 3, with 8 bases in between. Per germline, CDR1 SGHRS and CDR2 YFSETQ. The CDR3 runs to 12 residues. The CDR3 loop is CASSRDNYEQYF. In DNA, the CDR3 is TGCGCCAGCAGCCGGGACAACTACGAGCAGTACTTC.

To note about this clone: This may be a read error, as it is one base from a much larger clone. Other DNA sequences in this specimen translate into the identical CDR3. The rearrangement uses TRBV5-1 and TRBJ2-7, with a weak D call TRBD1 (7 bases). CDR1 is SGHRS, CDR2 YFSETQ, per germline. Trimming cost V 7 bases and J 1 base, with 12 bases left between them. The CDR3 runs to 13 residues. This chain's CDR3 is CASGGTESYEQYF. As DNA, the CDR3 is TGCGCCAGCGGCGGGACAGAATCCTACGAGCAGTACTTC.

The chain joins TRBV6-6 to TRBJ2-1; 11 bases match TRBD2. The CDR3 loop spans 16 amino acids. Germline-derived CDR1 and CDR2 are MNHNY and SVGAGI (reference sequence). Trimming cost V 2 bases and J 5 bases; bases outside gene matches: 5. CDR3 in amino acids: CASSYGTSGLNNEQFF. The CDR3 DNA is TGTGCCAGCAGTTACGGGACTAGCGGCCTGAACAATGAGCAGTTCTTC.

In its sample, this clone was seen once. The chain has TRBV7-9 and TRBJ1-1; 7 positions match TRBD1. Germline CDR1 and CDR2: SEHNR and FQNEAQ (reference sequence). There are 16 residues in the CDR3. V lost 4 bases to trimming and J lost 2 bases; unmatched junction nucleotides: 10. DNA of the CDR3: TGTGCCAGCAGCTACCCTCCGACAGGGTCTAACACTGAAGCTTTCTTT. This translates into CASSYPPTGSNTEAFF.

This chain links TRBV10-3 with TRBJ1-2, with unresolved D. The germline gives CDR1 ENHRY, CDR2 SYGVKD. Trimming stripped 6 bases from V and 7 bases from J, with 21 bases between. The CDR3 runs 15 residues. The CDR3 nucleotides read TGTGCCATCAGGGAGGACTTGTCGGTCCCCCGTGGCTACACCTTC. Protein product: CAIREDLSVPRGYTF.

This clone was detected once. J is TRBJ2-3 and V is TRBV18; 10 bases are shared with TRBD2. V dropped 1 base and J dropped 6; count of bases not matched to a gene: 7. The germline V gene has CDR1 KGHSH and CDR2 LQKENI. The length of the CDR3 is 16 residues. CDR3 sequence: CASSPRTPTSGDTQYF. DNA for the CDR3: TGTGCCAGCTCACCACGCACTCCGACTAGCGGGGATACGCAGTATTTT.

V usage is TRBV4-1 and J usage is TRBJ2-2, with 10 bases identical to TRBD2. Germline V lookup: CDR1 MGHRA, CDR2 YSYEKL. This CDR3 is built from 19 residues. The junction had 14 bases not matched to a gene; V was cut back by 1 base and J by 6 bases. CDR3 sequence reads: CASSQAQAGGPIAAGELFF. Written as DNA, the CDR3 is TGCGCCAGCAGCCAAGCACAAGCGGGGGGGCCGATTGCTGCCGGGGAGCTGTTTTTT.

The chain combines TRBV5-5 with TRBJ1-1, with no clear D. The germline CDR1 and CDR2 sequences are SGHKS and YYEKEE (reference sequence). Trimming left V 2 bases short and J 8 bases short, with 16 bases between. The CDR3 contains 14 residues. For the CDR3, the DNA is TGTGCCAGCAGCTTAAGGTCAGATGCTAGGGAAGCTTTCTTT. Translated: CASSLRSDAREAFF. The whole variable domain, filled in from reference TRBV5-5 and TRBJ1-1, reads DAGVTQSPTHLIKTRGQQVTLRCSPISGHKSVSWYQQVLGQGPQFIFQYYEKEERGRGNFPDRFSARQFPNYSSELNVNALLLGDSALYLCASSLRSDAREAFFGQGTRLTVV.

This chain joins TRBV11-1 and TRBJ1-2; 9 bases are shared with TRBD1. The J segment lost 2 bases and the V segment lost 4 bases, leaving 2 bases of the junction unmatched. The CDR3 spans 14 residues. Germline V gene sequence: CDR1 SGHAT, CDR2 FQDESV (reference sequence). The CDR3 sequence is CASSSGTGNYGYTF. The CDR3 bases are TGTGCCAGCAGCTCCGGGACAGGGAACTATGGCTACACCTTC.

This clone was picked up one time. This chain connects TRBV4-1 to TRBJ1-2; tentative D call: TRBD1 (5 bases). The CDR3 length is 15 residues. Germline V gives CDR1 MGHRA, CDR2 YSYEKL. Between the trimmed V and J ends, which lost 4 bases and 8 bases, there was a span of 20 bases. The CDR3 sequence is CASSPLGPLREGYTF. The CDR3 DNA reads as TGCGCCAGCAGCCCCTTGGGGCCGTTAAGAGAGGGCTACACCTTC.

Here the CDR3 DNA reads TGTGCCAGTAGCCGTCCCCCGAATGAGCAGTTCTTC. Residues: CASSRPPNEQFF. This chain connects TRBV19 to TRBJ2-1; D unresolved. Germline assignment: CDR1 LNHDA and CDR2 SQIVND (reference sequence). V shed 6 bases and J shed 7 bases, with 10 bases lying between them. The CDR3 length is 12 residues.

This sequence joins TRBV11-2 and TRBJ2-5; D perhaps matches TRBD2 (6 bases). Germline CDR1 reads SGHAT; CDR2 reads FQNNGV. This CDR3 is built from 14 residues. V lost 4 bases, J lost 4 bases, and 13 bases lay in between. DNA for the CDR3: TGTGCCAGCAGCTCTTCCCACGGGAGAGAGACCCAGTACTTC. Protein sequence: CASSSSHGRETQYF. Variable domain in full (rest from reference TRBV11-2 and TRBJ2-5): EAGVAQSPRYKIIEKRQSVAFWCNPISGHATLYWYQQILGQGPKLLIQFQNNGVVDDSQLPKDRFSAERLKGVDSTLKIQPAKLEDSAVYLCASSSSHGRETQYFGPGTRLLVL.

The V call is TRBV2, the J call TRBJ1-6; D gene unclear. Trimming removed 8 bases at V and 5 bases at J, with 13 bases between. This CDR3 has 14 residues. Germline assignment: CDR1 SNHLY and CDR2 FYNNEI. The CDR3 region has the DNA TGTGCCAGCGCCCCTTACCGCGATAATTCACCCCTCCACTTT. Encoded protein: CASAPYRDNSPLHF.